Following are 2 T cell receptor beta chains from one sample sequenced in a study of CD8 T cells in Susac syndrome. Random hexamers were used to reverse transcribe an amount of 0.5 to 1 ug RNA. TCRdb itself ran the immunoSEQ multiplex PCR reads through MiXCR, one entry per CDR3 protein. Here the sample spans about 52,000 distinct CDR3 sequences, 90% to 95% being singletons. The sample taken for sequencing was CD8+ T cells from PBMCs. The receptors stem from a human donor with multiple sclerosis.

The gene calls are TRBV18 and TRBJ1-2; no clear D gene. Trimming stripped 0 bases from V and 4 bases from J, with 18 bases between. In germline, CDR1 is KGHSH, CDR2 LQKENI. The CDR3 runs to 17 residues. CDR3 sequence (DNA): TGTGCCAGCTCACCACCGAGAGGCGATCTATCACCCTATGGCTACACCTTC. Amino acids: CASSPPRGDLSPYGYTF.

The J gene is TRBJ2-5, the V gene TRBV11-2, with 10 bases matching TRBD2. Germline CDR1 reads SGHAT; CDR2 reads FQNNGV. The CDR3 contains 22 residues. V lost 2 bases to trimming and J lost 4 bases; unmatched junction nucleotides: 25. The CDR3 is CASSLFRAWGQTTSGEGETQYF. Here the CDR3 DNA reads TGTGCCAGCAGCTTATTTAGGGCTTGGGGACAGACAACTAGCGGGGAAGGAGAGACCCAGTACTTC.